Listed below are T cell receptor beta chains from one sample, sequenced in a study of blood T cell repertoires in COVID-19. The data were produced by immunoSEQ multiplex PCR, yet TCRdb's version contains in-frame clones alone and is incomplete. The data show 350,000 to 450,000 clones, with less than 85% seen just once and 3.5% to 4% held by the top ten. The sample comprised peripheral blood. The origin of the receptors is a woman younger than 30 with acute or convalescent COVID-19. The CDR3 runs from the conserved cysteine through the conserved F or W. A D gene is named only where the DNA matches it firmly. Only part of the rows carry a size: once, few, many, or a class if the clone is expanded.

length | J | size | D | V | DNA | CDR3
14 | TRBJ2-7 | once | TRBD1 | TRBV6-5 | TGTGCCAGCACCGACCACAGGGGAACCTACGAGCAGTACTTC | CASTDHRGTYEQYF
13 | TRBJ2-7 | few | - | TRBV5-1 | TGCGCCAGCAGCTTAAGGGGCACCTACGAGCAGTACTTC | CASSLRGTYEQYF
13 | TRBJ2-5 | - | - | TRBV24-1 | TGTGCCACCCGAGACGGGGTGAAAGAGACCCAGTACTTC | CATRDGVKETQYF
13 | TRBJ1-3 | - | TRBD1 | TRBV5-6 | TGTGCCAGCAGGTCAGGGGGTGGAAACACCATATATTTT | CASRSGGGNTIYF
15 | TRBJ2-3 | - | TRBD2 | TRBV27 | TGTGCCAGCAGGCATAGCGGGGGGGTAACAGATACGCAGTATTTT | CASRHSGGVTDTQYF
15 | TRBJ1-2 | once | TRBD1 | TRBV20-1 | TGCAGTGCTAGTAGTCCGGGACAGGGGTCGGCTGGCTACACCTTC | CSASSPGQGSAGYTF
15 | TRBJ2-1 | few | TRBD2 | TRBV6-4 | TGTGCCAGCAGTGACTCTCTAGCGGGGGTTGATGAGCAGTTCTTC | CASSDSLAGVDEQFF
15 | TRBJ2-5 | once | - | TRBV7-9 | TGTGCCAGCAGCATCGACACGGGGGTGGGAGAGACCCAGTACTTC | CASSIDTGVGETQYF
19 | TRBJ2-5 | - | - | TRBV19 | TGTGCCAGTAGTATTTGTGTGTCAGGCTCGGGAGTTTCACAAGAGACCCAGTACTTC | CASSICVSGSGVSQETQYF
13 | TRBJ1-5 | - | TRBD1 | TRBV6-6 | TGTGCCACTTGGACAGGGAGGGATCAGCCCCAGCATTTT | CATWTGRDQPQHF
12 | TRBJ2-1 | - | - | TRBV11-2 | TGTGCCAGCAGCTTTAGGGGCAATGAGCAGTTCTTC | CASSFRGNEQFF
14 | TRBJ2-3 | - | TRBD2 | TRBV3-1/TRBV3-2 | TGTGCCAGCAGCCTTAGCGGGAATACAGATACGCAGTATTTT | CASSLSGNTDTQYF
15 | TRBJ2-7 | - | TRBD2 | TRBV7-8 | TGTGCCAGCAGCTTACAAGCGGGGGGGCCTGGCGAGCAGTACTTC | CASSLQAGGPGEQYF
15 | TRBJ2-1 | - | - | TRBV11-1 | TGTGCCAGCAGCGATCAGGGTATACTTTACAATGAGCAGTTCTTC | CASSDQGILYNEQFF
13 | TRBJ1-6 | - | - | TRBV7-9 | TGTGCCAGCAGCTCCTTATCGAATTCACCCCTCCACTTT | CASSSLSNSPLHF
15 | TRBJ2-7 | - | TRBD2 | TRBV5-1 | TGCGCCAGCAGCTTCCTAGCGGGACTCTCCTACGAGCAGTACTTC | CASSFLAGLSYEQYF
17 | TRBJ2-3 | once | TRBD1 | TRBV7-3 | TGTGCCAGCAGCTTAACGGGGGACAGGGGGCTTAGAGATACGCAGTATTTT | CASSLTGDRGLRDTQYF
15 | TRBJ1-1 | - | TRBD1 | TRBV7-9 | TGTGCCAGCAGCTTGACAGGGGAGGCTGGCACTGAAGCTTTCTTT | CASSLTGEAGTEAFF
14 | TRBJ1-5 | - | TRBD1 | TRBV6-5 | TGTGCCACTGTCGACAGGGGTAGCAATCAGCCCCAGCATTTT | CATVDRGSNQPQHF
14 | TRBJ1-4 | - | - | TRBV27 | TGTGCCAGCAGCCCGGCCCCCCGGGAGGAAAAACTGTTTTTT | CASSPAPREEKLFF
14 | TRBJ1-1 | - | - | TRBV10-3 | TGTGCCATCAGTGAGTCAGGGGGGAACACTGAAGCTTTCTTT | CAISESGGNTEAFF
13 | TRBJ1-2 | - | TRBD1 | TRBV19 | TGTGCCAGTAGCCCGGGACAGATCTATGGCTACACCTTC | CASSPGQIYGYTF
11 | TRBJ1-6 | few | - | TRBV2 | TGTGCCAGCTCCAGGGAGGCACCCCTCCACTTT | CASSREAPLHF
17 | TRBJ1-2 | - | - | TRBV5-6 | TGTGCCAGCAGCTCCGAGCTCTCGGACAGTATGCACTATGGCTACACCTTC | CASSSELSDSMHYGYTF
14 | TRBJ1-1 | - | - | TRBV11-3 | TGTGCCAGCAGCGGGGGCCACGCAGGCACTGAAGCTTTCTTT | CASSGGHAGTEAFF
15 | TRBJ1-4 | once | - | TRBV24-1 | TGTGCCACCAGTGAAACAGGGACCGCTAATGAAAAACTGTTTTTT | CATSETGTANEKLFF
14 | TRBJ1-2 | once | - | TRBV9 | TGTGCCAGCAGCGTAGCTCAGACTAACTATGGCTACACCTTC | CASSVAQTNYGYTF
17 | TRBJ1-4 | - | - | TRBV6-1 | TGTGCCAGCAGGGAATATTGGGGGACACCAACTAATGAAAAACTGTTTTTT | CASREYWGTPTNEKLFF
14 | TRBJ2-3 | - | TRBD1 | TRBV6-4 | TGTGCCAGCAGTGGGACAGGGGGCACAGATACGCAGTATTTT | CASSGTGGTDTQYF
13 | TRBJ2-7 | - | - | TRBV11-2 | TGTGCCAGCAGCTTAGGCAGGGACTACGAGCAGTACTTC | CASSLGRDYEQYF
15 | TRBJ1-6 | - | - | TRBV10-3 | TGTGCCATCAAGCCGACAGGAGACAATAATTCACCCCTCCACTTT | CAIKPTGDNNSPLHF
13 | TRBJ2-1 | - | TRBD2 | TRBV18 | TGTGCCAGCTCACCGGGAGGGGCGGATGAGCAGTTCTTC | CASSPGGADEQFF
15 | TRBJ2-3 | - | - | TRBV27 | TGTGCCAGCAGTTTTATCGGGACAAACACAGATACGCAGTATTTT | CASSFIGTNTDTQYF
13 | TRBJ1-5 | - | - | TRBV12-5 | TGTGCTAGTGGTTTGGTATCCGGGCAGCCCCAGCATTTT | CASGLVSGQPQHF
13 | TRBJ2-3 | - | - | TRBV24-1 | TGTGCCACCAGTGCCCTGGCTACAGATACGCAGTATTTT | CATSALATDTQYF
13 | TRBJ1-2 | - | - | TRBV6-5 | TGTGCCAGTAAAGAGAGGGGGATAGGAGGCTACACCTTC | CASKERGIGGYTF
12 | TRBJ1-3 | few | - | TRBV12-3/TRBV12-4 | TGTGCCAGCAGGACAGTTGGAAACACCATATATTTT | CASRTVGNTIYF
15 | TRBJ2-5 | - | - | TRBV28 | TGTGCCAGCAGTTTAAGGGCTAGCTGGCAAGAGACCCAGTACTTC | CASSLRASWQETQYF
13 | TRBJ2-7 | - | - | TRBV27 | TGTGCCAGCAGTTTAGGAGAGGCGAACGAGCAGTACTTC | CASSLGEANEQYF
15 | TRBJ1-1 | - | TRBD1 | TRBV6-5 | TGTGCCAGCAGTCGGGGAGGACAGGGGAGCCCTGAAGCTTTCTTT | CASSRGGQGSPEAFF
16 | TRBJ2-5 | once | TRBD1 | TRBV24-1 | TGTGCCACCAGTGATCTGCGGACAGGGGGCAGGGAGACCCAGTACTTC | CATSDLRTGGRETQYF
15 | TRBJ2-5 | - | - | TRBV5-4 | TGTGCCAGCAGCGTGGGTGGTTCTAGTGGGGAGACCCAGTACTTC | CASSVGGSSGETQYF
13 | TRBJ2-7 | once | - | TRBV24-1 | TGTGCCACCGGCACGCAGGGGAACTACGAGCAGTACTTC | CATGTQGNYEQYF
13 | TRBJ2-7 | - | - | TRBV28 | TGTGCCAGCAGTTTTGCGGGTCCCTACGAGCAGTACTTC | CASSFAGPYEQYF
17 | TRBJ1-2 | - | TRBD1 | TRBV25-1 | TGTGCCAGCAGCTCAGAGGGGACAGGGGGCTTCTGGTATGGCTACACCTTC | CASSSEGTGGFWYGYTF
15 | TRBJ2-1 | - | - | TRBV20-1 | TGCAGTGCTAGTCCACAGTGGGGAGATACCAATGAGCAGTTCTTC | CSASPQWGDTNEQFF
17 | TRBJ2-1 | - | TRBD2 | TRBV9 | TGTGCCAGCAGCGTAGCTCCGGGACTAGCGATAGACAATGAGCAGTTCTTC | CASSVAPGLAIDNEQFF
15 | TRBJ1-4 | - | - | TRBV5-1 | TGCGCCAGCAGCCTCTTAGGCGGGGCCAATGAAAAACTGTTTTTT | CASSLLGGANEKLFF
13 | TRBJ2-3 | once | - | TRBV19 | TGTGCCAGTAGTATGAATGGAGCAGATACGCAGTATTTT | CASSMNGADTQYF
16 | TRBJ2-1 | - | TRBD2 | TRBV18 | TGTGCCAGCTCACCAGGGCTAGCGGGAAATTACAATGAGCAGTTCTTC | CASSPGLAGNYNEQFF
16 | TRBJ2-1 | - | TRBD2 | TRBV28 | TGTGCCAGCAGTTTGGCTAGCGGGAGTCGTTCGAATGAGCAGTTCTTC | CASSLASGSRSNEQFF
16 | TRBJ1-5 | - | - | TRBV7-9 | TGTGCCAGCAGCTTAGCTACAGGGTTAAGCAATCAGCCCCAGCATTTT | CASSLATGLSNQPQHF
16 | TRBJ2-1 | - | TRBD1 | TRBV18 | TGTGCCAGCTCACCACAGGACAGGGGGTGGGCCAATGAGCAGTTCTTC | CASSPQDRGWANEQFF
20 | TRBJ1-1 | - | TRBD1 | TRBV27 | TGTGCCAGCAGGGGGATCCGGGACAGGCTGCCCGACACCCAAAACACTGAAGCTTTCTTT | CASRGIRDRLPDTQNTEAFF